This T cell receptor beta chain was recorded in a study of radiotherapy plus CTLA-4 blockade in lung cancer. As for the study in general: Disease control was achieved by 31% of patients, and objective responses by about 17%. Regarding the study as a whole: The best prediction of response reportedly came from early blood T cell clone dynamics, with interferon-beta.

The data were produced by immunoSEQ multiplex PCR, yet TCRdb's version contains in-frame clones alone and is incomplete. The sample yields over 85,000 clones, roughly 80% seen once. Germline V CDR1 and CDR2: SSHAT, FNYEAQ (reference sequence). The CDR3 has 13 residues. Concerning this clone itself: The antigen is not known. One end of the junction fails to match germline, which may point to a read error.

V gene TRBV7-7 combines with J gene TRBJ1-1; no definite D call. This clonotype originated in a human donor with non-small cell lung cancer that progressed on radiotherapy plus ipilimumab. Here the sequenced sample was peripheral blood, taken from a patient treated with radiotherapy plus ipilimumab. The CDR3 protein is CASSLDLNTEAFF. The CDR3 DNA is TGTGCTAGCAGCTTAGATCTGAACACTGAAGCTTTCTTT.